Listed here is a single T cell receptor (beta chain). This sample was included in a study of cytomegalovirus exposure and HLA in healthy donors. PCR primers comprised 60 Vbeta and 13 Jbeta primers. Clones were read by immunoSEQ multiplex PCR, and TCRdb kept only the in-frame ones, dropping some. The table records roughly 140,000 clones, 77% of them present only once. Germline assignment: CDR1 ENHRY and CDR2 SYGVKD. V shed 3 bases and J shed 3 bases, with 11 bases lying between them. CDR3 length: 14 residues. The chain links TRBV10-3 to TRBJ1-1, with D possibly matching TRBD1 (5 bases). Sequences were obtained from PBMCs. The source of this sequence is a woman in her forties or fifties in good health and CMV-seronegative. In DNA, the CDR3 is TGTGCCATCAGTGATGGGGCCGGCGACACTGAAGCTTTCTTT. It translates to CAISDGAGDTEAFF.